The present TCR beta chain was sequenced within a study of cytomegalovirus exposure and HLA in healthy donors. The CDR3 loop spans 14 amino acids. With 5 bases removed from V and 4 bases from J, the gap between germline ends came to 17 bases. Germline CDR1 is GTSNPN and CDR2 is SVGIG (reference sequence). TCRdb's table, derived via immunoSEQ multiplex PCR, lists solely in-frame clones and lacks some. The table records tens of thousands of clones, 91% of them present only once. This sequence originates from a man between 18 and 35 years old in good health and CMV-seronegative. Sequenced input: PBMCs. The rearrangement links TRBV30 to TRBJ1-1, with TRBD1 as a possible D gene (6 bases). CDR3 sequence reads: CAWAQGTYGTEAFF. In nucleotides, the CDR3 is TGTGCCTGGGCTCAGGGGACATACGGCACTGAAGCTTTCTTT.